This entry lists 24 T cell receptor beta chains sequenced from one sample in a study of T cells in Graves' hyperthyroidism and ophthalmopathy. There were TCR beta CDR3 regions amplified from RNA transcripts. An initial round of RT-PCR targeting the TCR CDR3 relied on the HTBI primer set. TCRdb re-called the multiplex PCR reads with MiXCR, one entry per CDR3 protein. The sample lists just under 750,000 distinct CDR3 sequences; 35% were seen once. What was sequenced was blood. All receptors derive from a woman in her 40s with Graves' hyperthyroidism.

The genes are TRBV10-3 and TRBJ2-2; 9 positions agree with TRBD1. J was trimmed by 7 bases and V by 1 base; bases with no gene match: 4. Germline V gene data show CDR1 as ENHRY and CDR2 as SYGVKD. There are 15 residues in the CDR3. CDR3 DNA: TGTGCCATCAGTGAGTTTAGGGACAGGGACGGGGAGCTGTTTTTT. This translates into CAISEFRDRDGELFF.

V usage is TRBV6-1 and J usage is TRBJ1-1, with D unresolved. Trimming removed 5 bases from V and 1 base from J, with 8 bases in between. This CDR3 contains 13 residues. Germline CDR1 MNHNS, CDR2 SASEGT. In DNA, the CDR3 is TGTGCCAGCAGTTTATTATCGAACACTGAAGCTTTCTTT. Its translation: CASSLLSNTEAFF.

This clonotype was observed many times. This CDR3 is CASSRTGLGNQPQHF. CDR3 nucleotide sequence: TGTGCCAGCAGCAGGACAGGGCTGGGCAATCAGCCCCAGCATTTT. The chain carries TRBV12-3 or TRBV12-4 and TRBJ1-5; 8 bases line up with TRBD1. The CDR3 runs to 15 residues. V lost 6 bases and J lost 2; bases outside the gene matches: 6.

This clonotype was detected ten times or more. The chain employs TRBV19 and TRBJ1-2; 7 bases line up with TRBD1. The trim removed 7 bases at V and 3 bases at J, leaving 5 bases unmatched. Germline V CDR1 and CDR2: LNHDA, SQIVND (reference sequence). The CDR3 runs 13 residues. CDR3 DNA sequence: TGTGCCAGTAACGGACAGGTCCACTATGGCTACACCTTC. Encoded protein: CASNGQVHYGYTF.

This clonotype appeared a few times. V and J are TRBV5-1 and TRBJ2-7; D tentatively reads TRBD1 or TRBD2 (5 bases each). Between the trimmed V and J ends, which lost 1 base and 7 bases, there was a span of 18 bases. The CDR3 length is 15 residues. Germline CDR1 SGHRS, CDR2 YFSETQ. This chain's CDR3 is CASSLLQGRLGEQYF. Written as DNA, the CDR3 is TGCGCCAGCAGCTTGCTGCAGGGACGCCTGGGTGAGCAGTACTTC.

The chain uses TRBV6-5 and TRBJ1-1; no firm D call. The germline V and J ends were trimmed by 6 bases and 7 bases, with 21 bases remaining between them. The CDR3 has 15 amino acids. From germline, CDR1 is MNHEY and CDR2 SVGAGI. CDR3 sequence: CASSAFLAVQIEAFF. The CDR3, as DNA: TGTGCCAGCAGCGCCTTTTTGGCAGTCCAGATTGAAGCTTTCTTT.

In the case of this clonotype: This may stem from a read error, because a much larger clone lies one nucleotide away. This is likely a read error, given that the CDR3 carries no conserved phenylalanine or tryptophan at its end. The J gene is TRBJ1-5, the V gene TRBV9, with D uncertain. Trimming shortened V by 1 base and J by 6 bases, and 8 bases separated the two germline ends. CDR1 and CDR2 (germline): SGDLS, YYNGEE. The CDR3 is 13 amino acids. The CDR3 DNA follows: TGTGCCAGCAGCGTACGGACGGGTCAGCCCCAGCATCTT. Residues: CASSVRTGQPQHL.

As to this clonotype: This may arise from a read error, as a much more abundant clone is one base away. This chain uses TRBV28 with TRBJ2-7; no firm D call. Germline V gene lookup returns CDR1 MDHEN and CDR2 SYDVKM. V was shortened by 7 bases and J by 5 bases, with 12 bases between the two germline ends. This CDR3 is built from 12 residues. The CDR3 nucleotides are TGTGCCAGCACTAACCTTGGGCACGAGCAGTACTTC. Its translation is CASTNLGHEQYF.

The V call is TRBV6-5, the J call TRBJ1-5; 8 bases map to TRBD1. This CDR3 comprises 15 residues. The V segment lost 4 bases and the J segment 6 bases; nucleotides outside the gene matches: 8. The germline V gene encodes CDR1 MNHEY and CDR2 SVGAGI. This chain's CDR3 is CASSSQGAPAQPQHF. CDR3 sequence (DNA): TGTGCCAGCAGTTCTCAGGGGGCGCCTGCTCAGCCCCAGCATTTT.

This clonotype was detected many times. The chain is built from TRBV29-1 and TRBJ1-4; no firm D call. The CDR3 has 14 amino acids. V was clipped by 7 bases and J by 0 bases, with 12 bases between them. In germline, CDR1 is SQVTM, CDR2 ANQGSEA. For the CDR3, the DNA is TGCAGCGCCATGGACGGTGCAACTAATGAAAAACTGTTTTTT. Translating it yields CSAMDGATNEKLFF.

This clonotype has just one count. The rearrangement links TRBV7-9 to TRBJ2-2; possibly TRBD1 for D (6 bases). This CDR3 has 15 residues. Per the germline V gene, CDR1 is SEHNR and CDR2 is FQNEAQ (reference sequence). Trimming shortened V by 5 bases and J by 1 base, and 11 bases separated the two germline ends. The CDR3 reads CASSASTGNTGELFF. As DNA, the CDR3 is TGTGCCAGCAGCGCCTCGACAGGGAACACCGGGGAGCTGTTTTTT.

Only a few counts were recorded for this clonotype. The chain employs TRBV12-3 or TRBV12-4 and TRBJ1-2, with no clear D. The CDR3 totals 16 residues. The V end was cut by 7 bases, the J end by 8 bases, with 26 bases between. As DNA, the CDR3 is TGTGCCAGCACCATGGGCGGAACGTCCCCTCTTCGGGGCTACACCTTC. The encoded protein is CASTMGGTSPLRGYTF.

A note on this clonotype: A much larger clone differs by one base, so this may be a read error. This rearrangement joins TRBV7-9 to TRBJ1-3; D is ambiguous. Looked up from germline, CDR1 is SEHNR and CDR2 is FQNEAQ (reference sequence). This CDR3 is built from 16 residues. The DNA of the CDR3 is TGTGCCCGCAGCTTAGGTGACCCCGCGGCTGGAAACACCATATATTTT. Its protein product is CARSLGDPAAGNTIYF.

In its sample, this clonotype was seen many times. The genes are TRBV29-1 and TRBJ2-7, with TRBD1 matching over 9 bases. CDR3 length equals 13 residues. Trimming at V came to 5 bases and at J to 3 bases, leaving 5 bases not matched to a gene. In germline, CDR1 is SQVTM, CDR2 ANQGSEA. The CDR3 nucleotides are TGCAGCGTTCTGGGACAGGGAATCTACGAGCAGTACTTC. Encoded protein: CSVLGQGIYEQYF.

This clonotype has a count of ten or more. CDR3 nucleotide sequence: TGTGCCACCAGCAGAGATCGTCAGGGGAGATCACCCCTCCACTTT. This sequence encodes CATSRDRQGRSPLHF. The chain combines TRBV15 with TRBJ1-6; a possible D gene is TRBD1 (6 bases). The CDR3 length is 15 residues. The germline V gene encodes CDR1 LNHNV and CDR2 YYDKDF (reference sequence). Trimming took off 0 bases at V and 10 bases at J, with 13 bases between the two ends.

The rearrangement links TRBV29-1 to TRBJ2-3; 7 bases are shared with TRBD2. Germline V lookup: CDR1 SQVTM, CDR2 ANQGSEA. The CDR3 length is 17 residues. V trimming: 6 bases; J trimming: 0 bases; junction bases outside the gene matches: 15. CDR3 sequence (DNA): TGCAGCGTGCGGACGTGGCTAGCGGCCCTTAGCACAGATACGCAGTATTTT. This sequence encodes CSVRTWLAALSTDTQYF.

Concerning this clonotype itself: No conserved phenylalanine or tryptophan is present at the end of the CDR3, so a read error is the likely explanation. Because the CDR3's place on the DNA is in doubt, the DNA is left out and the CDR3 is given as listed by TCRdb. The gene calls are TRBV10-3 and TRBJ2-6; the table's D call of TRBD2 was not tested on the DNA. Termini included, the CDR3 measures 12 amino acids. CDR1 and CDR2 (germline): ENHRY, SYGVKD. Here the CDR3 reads CATKGEGLGRPT.

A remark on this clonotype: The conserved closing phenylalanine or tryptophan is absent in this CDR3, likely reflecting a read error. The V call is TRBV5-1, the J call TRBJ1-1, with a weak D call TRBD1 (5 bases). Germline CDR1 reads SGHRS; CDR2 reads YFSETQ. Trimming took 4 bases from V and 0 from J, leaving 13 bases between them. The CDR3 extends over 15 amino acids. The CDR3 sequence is CASSPRGLVNTEAFS. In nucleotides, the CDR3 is TGCGCCAGCAGCCCGAGGGGCCTGGTGAACACTGAAGCTTTCTCT.

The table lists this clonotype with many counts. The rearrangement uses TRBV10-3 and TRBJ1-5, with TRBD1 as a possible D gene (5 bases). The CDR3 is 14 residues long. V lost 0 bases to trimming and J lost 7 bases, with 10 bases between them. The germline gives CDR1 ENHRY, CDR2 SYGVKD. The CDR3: CAISESRRDQPQHF. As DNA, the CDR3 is TGTGCCATCAGTGAGTCCCGCAGGGACCAGCCCCAGCATTTT.

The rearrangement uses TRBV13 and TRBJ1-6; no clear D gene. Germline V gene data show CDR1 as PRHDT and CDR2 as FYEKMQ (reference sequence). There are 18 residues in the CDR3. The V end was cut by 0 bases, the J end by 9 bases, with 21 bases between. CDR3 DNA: TGTGCCAGCAGCTTAGGCCTTACGGCCGGAAGTCGGGGTTCACCCCTCCACTTT. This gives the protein CASSLGLTAGSRGSPLHF.

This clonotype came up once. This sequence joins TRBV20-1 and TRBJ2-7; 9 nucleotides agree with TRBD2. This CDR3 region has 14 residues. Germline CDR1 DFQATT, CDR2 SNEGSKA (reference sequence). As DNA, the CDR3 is TGCAGGCTGAAAGGGCTAGCGGGAACCTACGAGCAGTACTTC. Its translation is CRLKGLAGTYEQYF.

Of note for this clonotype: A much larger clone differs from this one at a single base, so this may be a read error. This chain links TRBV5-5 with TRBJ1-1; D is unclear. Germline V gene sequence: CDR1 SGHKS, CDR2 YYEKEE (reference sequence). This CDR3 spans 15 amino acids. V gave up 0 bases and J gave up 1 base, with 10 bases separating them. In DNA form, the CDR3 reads TGTGCCAGCAGCTTGGTTCCAGAGGGGAACACTGAAGCTTTCTTT. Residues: CASSLVPEGNTEAFF.

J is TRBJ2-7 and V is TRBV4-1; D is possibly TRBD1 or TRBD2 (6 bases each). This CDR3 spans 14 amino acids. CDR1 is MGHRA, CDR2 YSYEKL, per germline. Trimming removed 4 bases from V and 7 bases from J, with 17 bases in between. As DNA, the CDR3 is TGCGCCAGCAGCCCCCGGGACGGGGGCAGGGAGCAGTACTTC. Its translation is CASSPRDGGREQYF.

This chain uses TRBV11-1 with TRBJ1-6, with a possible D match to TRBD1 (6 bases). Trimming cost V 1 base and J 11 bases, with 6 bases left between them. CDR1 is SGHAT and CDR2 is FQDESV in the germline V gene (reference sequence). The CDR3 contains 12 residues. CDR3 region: CASSLGGPPLHF. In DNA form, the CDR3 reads TGTGCCAGCAGCTTAGGGGGGCCACCCCTCCACTTT. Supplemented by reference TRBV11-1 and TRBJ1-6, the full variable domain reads EAEVAQSPRYKITEKSQAVAFWCDPISGHATLYWYRQILGQGPELLVQFQDESVVDDSQLPKDRFSAERLKGVDSTLKIQPAELGDSAMYLCASSLGGPPLHFGNGTRLTVT.